These 5 T cell receptor beta chains came from one sample sequenced in a study of a mutant IDH1 vaccine in newly diagnosed glioma (dated by TCRdb to the early 2020s). These TCRs are of unknown antigen specificity. Reading the label with the study, this specimen's time point is: week 47, end of study. Each vaccine dose was 300 ug of a 20-mer mutant IDH1 peptide in Montanide, given subcutaneously with topical imiquimod. Library preparation employed the immunoSEQ multiplex PCR assay. Held by TCRdb, this immuneACCESS table contains in-frame sequences only and omits some clones. Under half of the omission traces to an unresolved V gene where checked; the cause of the rest is unknown. The sample includes roughly 34,000 clones, with 85% to 90% observed a single time. Together, the top ten hold around 12% of the sample. Sequenced material: PBMCs, taken from a glioma patient whose treatment included an IDH1 peptide vaccine. The receptor source for this set is a woman in her 30s with glioma.

This sequence joins TRBV27 and TRBJ1-1, with D perhaps matching TRBD1 (5 bases). Trimming left V 0 bases short and J 2 bases short, with 22 bases between. This CDR3 has 19 residues. Germline V CDR1 and CDR2: MNHEY, SMNVEV (reference sequence). Here the CDR3 reads CASSLSTMARVGINTEAFF. CDR3 coding DNA: TGTGCCAGCAGTTTATCCACGATGGCCAGGGTGGGGATTAACACTGAAGCTTTCTTT.

This sequence joins TRBV19 and TRBJ2-2; 7 nucleotides agree with TRBD1. With V trimmed by 9 bases and J by 0 bases, 4 bases remained unmatched. This CDR3 contains 14 residues. The germline gives CDR1 LNHDA, CDR2 SQIVND (reference sequence). The CDR3 coding sequence is TGTGCCAGCCGACAGGGACCGAACACCGGGGAGCTGTTTTTT. Protein product: CASRQGPNTGELFF.

The V call is TRBV27, the J call TRBJ2-1, with 9 bases that match TRBD2. Unmatched junction bases numbered 5, after V lost 7 bases and J lost 1 base. CDR1 is MNHEY and CDR2 is SMNVEV in the germline V gene (reference sequence). The CDR3 runs 15 residues. The CDR3 bases are TGTGCCAGCACGAGCGGGGGGTGGTCCTACAATGAGCAGTTCTTC. Translated: CASTSGGWSYNEQFF.

The V gene is TRBV5-1, the J gene TRBJ1-1, with D possibly being TRBD1 (6 bases). V was cut by 8 bases and J by 2 bases, with 13 bases left in between. Germline lookup yields CDR1 SGHRS and CDR2 YFSETQ. The CDR3 totals 13 residues. CDR3 region: CASRTELNTEAFF. The CDR3 DNA follows: TGCGCCAGTCGGACAGAGCTAAACACTGAAGCTTTCTTT.

The chain employs TRBV7-2 and TRBJ1-1; the D is unclear. Germline CDR1 is SGHTA and CDR2 is FQGNSA. The CDR3 totals 13 residues. Trimming removed 3 bases from V and 3 bases from J, with 8 bases in between. The CDR3 DNA is TGTGCCAGCAGCTTTTCCCAGGACACTGAAGCTTTCTTT. It encodes CASSFSQDTEAFF.